The 13 T cell receptor beta chains below all came from one sample that was sequenced in a study of blood T cell repertoires in COVID-19 (dated by TCRdb to the early 2020s). The method was the immunoSEQ multiplex PCR assay. The source is immuneACCESS, and TCRdb retained only in-frame sequences with V and J called. Part of the clones is not carried over; for the studies checked, unresolved V genes explain less than half of this, and the remainder is unexplained. The sample table records around 86,000 clones; 70% to 90% of these occur just once. Together, the top ten hold 7% to 9% of the sample. The sample consisted of peripheral blood. The receptors shown here come from a human donor with acute or convalescent COVID-19. The donor label of this sample is uncertain.

The chain links TRBV28 to TRBJ2-5; 9 nucleotides match TRBD2. The trim removed 2 bases at V and 2 bases at J, leaving 6 bases unmatched. This CDR3 contains 16 residues. From germline, CDR1 is MDHEN and CDR2 SYDVKM. In nucleotides, the CDR3 is TGTGCCAGCAGTTTAGGGCTAGCGGGGAGGCAAGAGACCCAGTACTTC. Translated: CASSLGLAGRQETQYF.

The chain has TRBV28 and TRBJ1-2; TRBD1 matches at 7 bases. With 2 bases clipped from V and 4 bases from J, the junction kept 4 bases outside the gene matches. Germline loops: CDR1 MDHEN, CDR2 SYDVKM. The CDR3 length is 14 residues. This CDR3 reads CASSLNRGFYGYTF. CDR3 coding DNA: TGTGCCAGCAGTTTAAACAGGGGCTTCTATGGCTACACCTTC.

V gene TRBV3-1 (or the pseudogene TRBV3-2) combines with J gene TRBJ2-7; 8 positions agree with TRBD1. The CDR3 sequence is 15 residues long. Germline CDR1 reads LGHDT; CDR2 reads YNNKEL (reference sequence). V was pared by 6 bases and J by 1 base, with 8 bases of the junction left unmatched. CDR3: CASSYRQGASYEQYF. The CDR3 bases are TGTGCCAGCAGTTACCGGCAGGGGGCGTCCTACGAGCAGTACTTC.

The chain combines TRBV19 with TRBJ2-1; D possibly corresponds to TRBD2 (6 bases). The germline V gene encodes CDR1 LNHDA and CDR2 SQIVND (reference sequence). The germline V and J ends were trimmed by 2 bases and 6 bases, with 20 bases remaining between them. The CDR3 is 17 residues long. This CDR3 is CASSINGGAAFGNEQFF. DNA of the CDR3: TGTGCCAGTAGTATAAACGGAGGGGCTGCTTTCGGCAATGAGCAGTTCTTC. Together with reference TRBV19 and TRBJ2-1, the CDR3 gives the full variable domain: DGGITQSPKYLFRKEGQNVTLSCEQNLNHDAMYWYRQDPGQGLRLIYYSQIVNDFQKGDIAEGYSVSREKKESFPLTVTSAQKNPTAFYLCASSINGGAAFGNEQFFGPGTRLTVL.

This chain links TRBV15 with TRBJ2-7; TRBD1 matches at 9 bases. V shed 3 bases, J shed 2 bases, and the junction held 2 bases outside the gene matches. This CDR3 has 14 residues. Germline-derived CDR1 and CDR2 are LNHNV and YYDKDF (reference sequence). DNA of the CDR3: TGTGCCACCAGCAGCGGGACAGGGACCTACGAGCAGTACTTC. It specifies CATSSGTGTYEQYF.

This CDR3 is CASSAGSSGNTIYF. For the CDR3, the DNA is TGCGCCAGCAGCGCGGGCAGCTCTGGAAACACCATATATTTT. The V call is TRBV5-1, the J call TRBJ1-3; D not resolved. Trimming removed 4 bases at V and 0 bases at J, with 8 bases between. The CDR3 runs 14 residues. The germline V gene has CDR1 SGHRS and CDR2 YFSETQ. Complete variable domain (other parts from reference TRBV5-1 and TRBJ1-3): KAGVTQTPRYLIKTRGQQVTLSCSPISGHRSVSWYQQTPGQGLQFLFEYFSETQRNKGNFPGRFSGRQFSNSRSEMNVSTLELGDSALYLCASSAGSSGNTIYFGEGSWLTVV.

The rearrangement uses TRBV18 and TRBJ1-1; D perhaps matches TRBD1 (5 bases). This CDR3 is 17 amino acids long. Germline CDR1 is KGHSH and CDR2 is LQKENI. With 2 bases removed from V and 0 bases from J, the gap between germline ends came to 16 bases. CDR3 region: CASSPSGALNLNTEAFF. For the CDR3, the DNA is TGTGCCAGCTCACCAAGTGGGGCCCTGAACTTGAACACTGAAGCTTTCTTT.

V is TRBV5-5 and J is TRBJ1-3; D is uncertain. This CDR3 contains 14 residues. In germline, CDR1 is SGHKS, CDR2 YYEKEE (reference sequence). The V and J ends lost 0 bases and 3 bases respectively, with 7 bases between them. CDR3: CASSLGAFGNTIYF. The CDR3 region has the DNA TGTGCCAGCAGCTTGGGGGCATTTGGAAACACCATATATTTT.

This chain joins TRBV7-2 and TRBJ1-2, with 10 bases aligning to TRBD1. J gave up 8 bases and V 4 bases, and 7 bases lay outside the gene matches. The CDR3 is 14 amino acids. Germline V gene lookup returns CDR1 SGHTA and CDR2 FQGNSA. The DNA for the CDR3 is TGTGCCAGCAGCTCGACAGGGGGCGAGTGGGGCTACACCTTC. Translation gives CASSSTGGEWGYTF.

The chain has TRBV6-5 and TRBJ2-1; 7 bases align to TRBD1. Germline values: CDR1 MNHEY, CDR2 SVGAGI. The CDR3 covers 15 residues. Trimming at V came to 7 bases and at J to 2 bases, leaving 8 bases not matched to a gene. The CDR3 sequence is CASTPPGQTYNEQFF. CDR3 nucleotide sequence: TGTGCCAGCACCCCACCGGGACAGACCTACAATGAGCAGTTCTTC.

This chain's CDR3 is CASSLVQGAGNTEAFF. CDR3 DNA sequence: TGCGCCAGCAGCTTGGTACAGGGGGCAGGGAACACTGAAGCTTTCTTT. The V gene is TRBV5-1, the J gene TRBJ1-1; the match to TRBD1 covers 9 bases. Germline V gives CDR1 SGHRS, CDR2 YFSETQ. With V trimmed by 0 bases and J by 1 base, 4 bases remained unmatched. The CDR3 extends over 16 amino acids.

V usage is TRBV6-1 and J usage is TRBJ2-2; 9 bases match TRBD2. Germline loops: CDR1 MNHNS, CDR2 SASEGT. V was clipped by 0 bases and J by 1 base; unmatched bases: 12. The CDR3 is made up of 20 amino acids. In DNA, the CDR3 is TGTGCCAGCAGTGAAGCCGCTAGCGGGGTACGGGTGTGGAACACCGGGGAGCTGTTTTTT. The encoded protein is CASSEAASGVRVWNTGELFF.

The chain uses TRBV5-4 and TRBJ1-1; TRBD1 agrees at 10 bases. This CDR3 spans 14 amino acids. Germline V gives CDR1 SGHNT, CDR2 YYREEE (reference sequence). V trimming: 6 bases; J trimming: 2 bases; junction bases outside the gene matches: 4. The CDR3 protein is CASTRDRGNTEAFF. CDR3 coding DNA: TGTGCCAGCACCCGGGACAGGGGAAACACTGAAGCTTTCTTT.